This paragraph reports one T cell receptor (beta chain). Sample-barcoded 5' priming and a J-beta primer mix drove a second PCR of roughly 6 to 12 cycles. TCRdb re-called the 5' RACE reads through MiXCR, storing one row per CDR3 protein. Among fewer than 900,000 distinct CDR3 sequences listed, around 36% were seen once. The record originates from a study of blood T cells in healthy people across ages. Trimming took 3 bases from V and 4 from J, leaving 12 bases between them. This CDR3 has 14 residues. The clonotype originates from a young man in good health. Sequencing was performed on blood. The chain carries TRBV12-3 or TRBV12-4 and TRBJ1-2; D is possibly TRBD1 (6 bases). CDR3 nucleotides: TGTGCCAGCAGTTTGGGGGGGCTCCCCTATGGCTACACCTTC. Encoded protein: CASSLGGLPYGYTF.